Listed below are T cell receptor beta chains from one sample, sequenced in a study of PD-L1 blockade in urothelial cancer. The assay was immunoSEQ multiplex PCR, and TCRdb's table has in-frame clones only and misses some. The data show approximately 70,000 clones, roughly 84% seen once. This material consisted of PBMCs, taken around atezolizumab (anti-PD-L1) treatment. The origin of the receptors is a woman in her seventies with urothelial cancer. Both conserved end residues are part of each CDR3. The order of the fields is J gene, V gene, clone size, D gene, CDR3 DNA, CDR3 protein. The D gene is left open where the match is weak. Some rows mark clone size as missing; the rest say once, few, many or name a class of expanded clone.

J: TRBJ1-2; V: TRBV6-6; size: .; D: TRBD1; DNA: TGTGCCAGCAGTACCGGACAGGGACAGGACAGTGGCTACACCTTC; CDR3: CASSTGQGQDSGYTF
J: TRBJ2-5; V: TRBV5-1; size: .; D: .; DNA: TGCGCCAGCAGCTTGTGGCAGGGGCAAGAGACCCAGTACTTC; CDR3: CASSLWQGQETQYF
J: TRBJ1-2; V: TRBV14; size: .; D: TRBD1; DNA: TGTGCCAGCAGCCCCCTCGACAGGGACTATGGCTACACCTTC; CDR3: CASSPLDRDYGYTF
J: TRBJ2-7; V: TRBV5-4; size: .; D: .; DNA: TGTGCCAGCAGCCCCAGTTGGGGCGCGTACGAGCAGTACTTC; CDR3: CASSPSWGAYEQYF
J: TRBJ2-1; V: TRBV10-3; size: .; D: TRBD1; DNA: TGTGCCATCAGCGCCGGGACAGGGTACAATGAGCAGTTCTTC; CDR3: CAISAGTGYNEQFF
J: TRBJ2-3; V: TRBV7-9; size: few; D: .; DNA: TGTGCCAGCAGCTTCGGAAGAGGATCTATCACAGATACGCAGTATTTT; CDR3: CASSFGRGSITDTQYF
J: TRBJ1-1; V: TRBV5-1; size: .; D: .; DNA: TGCGCCAGCAGCTTGGGGGATCAGGGGAACGGGGCTTTCTTT; CDR3: CASSLGDQGNGAFF
J: TRBJ2-7; V: TRBV4-1; size: .; D: .; DNA: TGCGCCAGCAGCCAAGTTATAAGGGGAAGCTCCTACGAGCAGTACTTC; CDR3: CASSQVIRGSSYEQYF
J: TRBJ2-2; V: TRBV18; size: .; D: TRBD2; DNA: TGTGCCAGCTCACTTATAAACCACGTTAGCGGGAGAAGGACCGGGGAGCTGTTTTTT; CDR3: CASSLINHVSGRRTGELFF
J: TRBJ2-5; V: TRBV5-1; size: .; D: TRBD1; DNA: TGCGCCAGCAGTCACCAGACAGGGGAAGAGACCCAGTACTTC; CDR3: CASSHQTGEETQYF
J: TRBJ1-1; V: TRBV6-1; size: .; D: .; DNA: TGTGCCAGCAGTGATGGGTTTTTACGGGACACTGAAGCTTTCTTT; CDR3: CASSDGFLRDTEAFF
J: TRBJ2-7; V: TRBV11-3; size: few; D: .; DNA: TGTGCCAGCAGCGCGGAGGGTGCGGCTTACGAGCAGTACTTC; CDR3: CASSAEGAAYEQYF
J: TRBJ1-5; V: TRBV6-1; size: .; D: TRBD1; DNA: TGTGCCAGCAGTAGGACAGGGCCGGAGGGGCGGCCCCAGCATTTT; CDR3: CASSRTGPEGRPQHF
J: TRBJ1-3; V: TRBV5-1; size: .; D: TRBD1; DNA: TGCGCCAGCAGGGGGGAAGACAGGGCTGGAAACACCATATATTTT; CDR3: CASRGEDRAGNTIYF
J: TRBJ1-1; V: TRBV29-1; size: .; D: TRBD1; DNA: TGCAGCGTTGCCGGACCCAGGGGGACTGAAGCTTTCTTT; CDR3: CSVAGPRGTEAFF
J: TRBJ1-1; V: TRBV7-9; size: .; D: .; DNA: TGTGCCAGCAGCTTAGATTCAGGGGCCGGCACTGAAGCTTTCTTT; CDR3: CASSLDSGAGTEAFF
J: TRBJ2-3; V: TRBV28; size: .; D: .; DNA: TGTGCCAGCGGCTCGTGGGGCGCTGATACGCAGTATTTT; CDR3: CASGSWGADTQYF
J: TRBJ1-2; V: TRBV5-1; size: once; D: TRBD1; DNA: TGCGCCAGCAGCGAAGGGACAGGGGAGTACGGAAATTATGGCTACACCTTC; CDR3: CASSEGTGEYGNYGYTF
J: TRBJ2-7; V: TRBV5-1; size: .; D: TRBD1; DNA: TGCGCCAGCAGCTGGACAGGAGATTCCTACGAGCAGTACTTC; CDR3: CASSWTGDSYEQYF
J: TRBJ1-2; V: TRBV29-1; size: .; D: TRBD1; DNA: TGCAGCGTTAACCAGCCGGGACAGGGGGTCTATGGCTACACCTTC; CDR3: CSVNQPGQGVYGYTF
J: TRBJ2-7; V: TRBV28; size: few; D: .; DNA: TGTGCCAGCAGGGGGTGGGGGGACTACGAGCAGTACTTC; CDR3: CASRGWGDYEQYF
J: TRBJ2-1; V: TRBV7-9; size: .; D: .; DNA: TGTGCCAGCAGCATGAGATTAGGGGTTGGAGAGCAGTTCTTC; CDR3: CASSMRLGVGEQFF